This T cell receptor beta chain stems from a study of naive CD8 T cells in extremely preterm neonates. Generated by immunoSEQ multiplex PCR, the TCRdb table keeps only in-frame clones and is missing some. The table includes 21,000 or so clones, around 88% detected once. This CDR3 has 14 amino acids. Trimming cost V 1 base and J 4 bases; bases outside gene matches: 3. Per germline, CDR1 LGHNA and CDR2 YNFKEQ. Study results and caveats: CDR3 nucleotide sharing was 2.5% to 3% in preterm, about 0.44% term, around 0.03% children, about 0.01% adults. Compared with older groups, preterm CDR3s were shorter, with fewer N additions and less trimming. iChao1 richness was lowest in preterm neonates, significantly versus all ages.

This clone was observed a single time. As yet, its antigen is unknown. Samples were taken at extremely preterm deliveries at roughly 23-28 weeks of gestation. The receptor was isolated from a boy who was born preterm. The material sequenced was naive CD8+ T cells from cord blood. The chain carries TRBV4-2 and TRBJ1-1; 7 positions agree with TRBD1. Written as DNA, the CDR3 is TGTGCCAGCAGCCAAGCCCCAGGGGGCACTGAAGCTTTCTTT. It translates to CASSQAPGGTEAFF.